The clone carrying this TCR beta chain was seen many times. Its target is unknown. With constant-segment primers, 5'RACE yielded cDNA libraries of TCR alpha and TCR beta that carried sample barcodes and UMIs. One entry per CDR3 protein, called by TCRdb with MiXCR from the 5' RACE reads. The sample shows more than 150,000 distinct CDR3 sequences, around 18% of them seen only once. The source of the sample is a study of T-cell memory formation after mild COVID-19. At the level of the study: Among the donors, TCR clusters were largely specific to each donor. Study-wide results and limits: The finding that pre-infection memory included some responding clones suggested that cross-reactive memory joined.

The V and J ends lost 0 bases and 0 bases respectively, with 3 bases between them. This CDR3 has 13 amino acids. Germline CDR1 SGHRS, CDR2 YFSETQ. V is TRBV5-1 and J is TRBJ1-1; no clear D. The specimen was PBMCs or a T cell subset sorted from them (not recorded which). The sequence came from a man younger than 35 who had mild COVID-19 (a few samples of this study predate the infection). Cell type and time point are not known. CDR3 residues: CASSLGLNTEAFF. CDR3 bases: TGCGCCAGCAGCTTGGGGCTGAACACTGAAGCTTTCTTT.